This TCR beta chain originates from a study of breast tumors, draining lymph nodes, adjacent tissues listed by TCRdb under 2016. In terms of the full investigation: In breast cancer patients, the study compared the TCR beta repertoires of tumor, adjacent nontumor tissue and axillary lymph nodes. In human breast cancer, the study set out to evaluate how tumor, surrounding tissue and draining lymph node repertoires relate to one another and whether T cells may move between these sites.

Results the study describes overall, beyond this receptor: Tumors showed preferential V and J gene usage, and their T-cell repertoire diversity fell below that of lymph nodes yet above that of nontumor tissue. The conclusion that tumor T cells originate in lymph nodes was presented as consistent with a hypothesis rather than as directly demonstrated. Tumor and nontumor tissue repertoires were significantly more similar in luminal-like than in basal-like breast cancer. A scenario in which most tumor T cells derive from the lymph node and then expand within tumor tissue was judged to be consistent with the data.

This sample was sequenced with an Illumina HiSeq 2000. Multiplex PCR amplification was used to generate the TCR beta chain libraries. High-throughput sequencing was used to analyze the amplified TCR beta chain products. TCRdb ran its own pipeline on the public reads, namely fastp trimming at Q25 and MiXCR clone calling, and kept in-frame beta chains. Here each entry gathers all rows of one CDR3 protein and keeps the most common genes and DNA. The sample data list approximately 230,000 distinct CDR3 sequences, and less than 40% of these were observed just once. Clones ranked in the top ten supply under 4.5% of the sample. Trimming removed 5 bases from V and 3 bases from J, leaving 16 bases between the germline ends. CDR1 and CDR2, looked up from the germline V gene (reference sequence), are SEHNR and FQNEAQ. Taken from cysteine to phenylalanine, the CDR3 has 15 residues. CDR3 DNA is the only sequence kept; it has 45 bases, read in frame from the first base.

Note on this clonotype: The antigen it binds to is not known. Qualities for individual bases were not recorded, and no much larger clone is one base off.

The axillary draining lymph nodes of breast cancer patients were the source of the lymph node samples. Sequenced material: axillary lymph node tissue. This receptor chain uses TRBV7-9 and TRBJ1-2, with the D gene too uncertain to name. This receptor was identified in a female donor with breast cancer. Some clones in this sample may be carry-over from other donors' samples. The DNA sequence is as follows: TGTGCCAGCAGCCGGAAGGTGGAAGTAGACTATGGCTACACCTTC. It codes for CASSRKVEVDYGYTF.